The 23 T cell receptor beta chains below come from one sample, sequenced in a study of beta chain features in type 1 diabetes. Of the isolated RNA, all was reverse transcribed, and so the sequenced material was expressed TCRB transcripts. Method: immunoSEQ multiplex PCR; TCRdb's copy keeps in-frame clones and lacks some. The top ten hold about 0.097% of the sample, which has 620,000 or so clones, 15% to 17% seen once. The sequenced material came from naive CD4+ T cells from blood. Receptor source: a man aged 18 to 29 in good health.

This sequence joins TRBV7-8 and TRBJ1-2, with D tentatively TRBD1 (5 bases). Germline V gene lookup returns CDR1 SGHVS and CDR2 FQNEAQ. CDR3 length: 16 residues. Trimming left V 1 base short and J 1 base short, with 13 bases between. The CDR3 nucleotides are TGTGCCAGCAGCTTAGGTGGCAGGGCAGTTAACTATGGCTACACCTTC. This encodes CASSLGGRAVNYGYTF.

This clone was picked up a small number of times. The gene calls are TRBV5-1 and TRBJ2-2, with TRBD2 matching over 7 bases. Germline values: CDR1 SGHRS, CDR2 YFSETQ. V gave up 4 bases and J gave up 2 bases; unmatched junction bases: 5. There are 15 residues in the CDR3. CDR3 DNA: TGCGCCAGCAGCGAGGGAGGGATAAACACCGGGGAGCTGTTTTTT. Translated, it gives CASSEGGINTGELFF. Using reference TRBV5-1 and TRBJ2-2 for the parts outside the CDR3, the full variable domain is KAGVTQTPRYLIKTRGQQVTLSCSPISGHRSVSWYQQTPGQGLQFLFEYFSETQRNKGNFPGRFSGRQFSNSRSEMNVSTLELGDSALYLCASSEGGINTGELFFGEGSRLTVL.

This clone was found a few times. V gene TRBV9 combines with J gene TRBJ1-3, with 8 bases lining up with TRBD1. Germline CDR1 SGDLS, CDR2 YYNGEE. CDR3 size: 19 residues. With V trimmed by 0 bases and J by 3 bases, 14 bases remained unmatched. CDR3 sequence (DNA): TGTGCCAGCAGCGTAGATCCCATCACGACAGGGGCGCGTGGAAACACCATATATTTT. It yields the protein CASSVDPITTGARGNTIYF.

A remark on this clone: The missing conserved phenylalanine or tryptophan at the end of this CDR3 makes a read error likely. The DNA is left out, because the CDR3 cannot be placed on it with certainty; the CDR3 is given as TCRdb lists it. The CDR3 region is CASSPSDSRPPTL. The chain employs TRBV18 and TRBJ1-3. The CDR3 region is 13 residues in length, termini included. Germline V gives CDR1 KGHSH, CDR2 LQKENI.

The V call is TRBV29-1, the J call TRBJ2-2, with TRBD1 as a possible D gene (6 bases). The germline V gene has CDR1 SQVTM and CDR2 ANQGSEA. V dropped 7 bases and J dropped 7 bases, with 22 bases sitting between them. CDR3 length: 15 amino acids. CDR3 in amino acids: CSAQTGPPLGGELFF. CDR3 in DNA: TGCAGCGCCCAGACAGGACCCCCCCTCGGCGGGGAGCTGTTTTTT.

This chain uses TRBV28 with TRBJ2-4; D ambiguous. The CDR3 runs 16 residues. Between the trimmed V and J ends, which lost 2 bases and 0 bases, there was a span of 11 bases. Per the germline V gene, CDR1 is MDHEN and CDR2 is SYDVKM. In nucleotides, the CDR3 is TGTGCCAGCAGTTTAGGGGAAGCCCTAGCCAAAAACATTCAGTACTTC. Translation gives CASSLGEALAKNIQYF.

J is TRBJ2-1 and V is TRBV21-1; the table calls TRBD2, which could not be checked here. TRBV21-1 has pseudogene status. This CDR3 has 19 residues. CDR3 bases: TGTGCCAGCAGCAAAGAGGCGACTAGCGGGACCCGTCCCTACAATGAGCAGTTCTTC. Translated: CASSKEATSGTRPYNEQFF.

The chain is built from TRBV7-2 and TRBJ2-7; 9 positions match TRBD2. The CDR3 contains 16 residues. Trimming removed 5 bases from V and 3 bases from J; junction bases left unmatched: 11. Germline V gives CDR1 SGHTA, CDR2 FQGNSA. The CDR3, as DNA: TGTGCCAGCAGCCTGCGGGCTAGCGGGACTAGCTACGAGCAGTACTTC. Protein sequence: CASSLRASGTSYEQYF.

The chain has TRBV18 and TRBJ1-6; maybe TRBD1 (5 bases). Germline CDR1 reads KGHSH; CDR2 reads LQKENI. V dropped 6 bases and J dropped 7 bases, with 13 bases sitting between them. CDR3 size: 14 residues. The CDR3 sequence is CASSPGTQNSPLHF. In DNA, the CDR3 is TGTGCCAGCTCGCCCGGGACGCAGAATTCACCCCTCCACTTT.

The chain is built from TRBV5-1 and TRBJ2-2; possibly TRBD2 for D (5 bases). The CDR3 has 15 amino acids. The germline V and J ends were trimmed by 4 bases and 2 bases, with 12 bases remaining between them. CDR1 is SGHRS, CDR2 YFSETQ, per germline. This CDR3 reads CASSRGEGNTGELFF. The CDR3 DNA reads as TGCGCCAGCAGCCGTGGTGAGGGAAACACCGGGGAGCTGTTTTTT.

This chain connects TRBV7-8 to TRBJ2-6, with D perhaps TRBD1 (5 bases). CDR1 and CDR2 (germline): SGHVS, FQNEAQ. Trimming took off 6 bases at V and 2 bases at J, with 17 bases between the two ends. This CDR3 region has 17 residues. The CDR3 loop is CASREPTGFPGANVLTF. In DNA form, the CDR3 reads TGTGCCAGCAGGGAACCCACAGGTTTTCCTGGGGCCAACGTCCTGACTTTC.

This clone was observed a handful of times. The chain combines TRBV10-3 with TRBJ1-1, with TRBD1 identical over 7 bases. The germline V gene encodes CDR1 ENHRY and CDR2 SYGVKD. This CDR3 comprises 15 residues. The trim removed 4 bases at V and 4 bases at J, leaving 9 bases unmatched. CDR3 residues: CAISGLTGLGTEAFF. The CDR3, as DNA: TGTGCCATCAGTGGCCTGACAGGGTTGGGCACTGAAGCTTTCTTT.

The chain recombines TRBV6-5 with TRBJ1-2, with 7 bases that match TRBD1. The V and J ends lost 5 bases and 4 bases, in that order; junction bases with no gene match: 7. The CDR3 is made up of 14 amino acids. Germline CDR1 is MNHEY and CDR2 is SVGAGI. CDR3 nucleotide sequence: TGTGCCAGCAGTCACACGACAGGGTTCTATGGCTACACCTTC. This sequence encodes CASSHTTGFYGYTF.

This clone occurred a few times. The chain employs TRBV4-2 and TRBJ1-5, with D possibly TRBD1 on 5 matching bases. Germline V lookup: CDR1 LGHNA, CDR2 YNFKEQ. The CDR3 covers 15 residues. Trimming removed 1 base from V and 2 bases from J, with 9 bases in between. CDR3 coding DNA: TGTGCCAGCAGCCAAGGGGCGGGGGGCAATCAGCCCCAGCATTTT. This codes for CASSQGAGGNQPQHF.

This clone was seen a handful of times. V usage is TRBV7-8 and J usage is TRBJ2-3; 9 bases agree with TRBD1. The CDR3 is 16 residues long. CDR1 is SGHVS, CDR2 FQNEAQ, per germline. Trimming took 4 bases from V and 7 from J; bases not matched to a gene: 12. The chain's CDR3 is CASSSRGVQGAYTQYF. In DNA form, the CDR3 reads TGTGCCAGCAGCTCCCGTGGGGTACAGGGGGCTTATACGCAGTATTTT.

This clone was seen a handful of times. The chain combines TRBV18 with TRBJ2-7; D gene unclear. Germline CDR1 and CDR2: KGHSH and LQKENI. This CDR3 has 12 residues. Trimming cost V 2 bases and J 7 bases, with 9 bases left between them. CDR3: CASSPKAPEQYF. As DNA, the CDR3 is TGTGCCAGCTCACCAAAGGCCCCGGAGCAGTACTTC. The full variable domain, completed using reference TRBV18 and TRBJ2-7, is NAGVMQNPRHLVRRRGQEARLRCSPMKGHSHVYWYRQLPEEGLKFMVYLQKENIIDESGMPKERFSAEFPKEGPSILRIQQVVRGDSAAYFCASSPKAPEQYFGPGTRLTVT.

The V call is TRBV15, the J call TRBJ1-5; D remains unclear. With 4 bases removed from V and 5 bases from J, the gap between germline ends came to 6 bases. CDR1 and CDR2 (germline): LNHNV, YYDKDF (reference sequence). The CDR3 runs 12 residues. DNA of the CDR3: TGTGCCACCAGCAAAGTGGATCAGCCCCAGCATTTT. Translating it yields CATSKVDQPQHF.

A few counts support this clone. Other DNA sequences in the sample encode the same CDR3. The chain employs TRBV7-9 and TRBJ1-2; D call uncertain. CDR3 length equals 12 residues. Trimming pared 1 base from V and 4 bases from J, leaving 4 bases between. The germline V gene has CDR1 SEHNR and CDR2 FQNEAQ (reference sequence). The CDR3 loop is CASSLDSYGYTF. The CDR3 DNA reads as TGTGCCAGCAGCTTAGACAGCTATGGCTACACCTTC.

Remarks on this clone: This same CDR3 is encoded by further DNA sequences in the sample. The CDR3 coding sequence is TGTGCCACCAGCAGAGATCAAGGGTCTGAAGCTTTCTTT. Amino acids: CATSRDQGSEAFF. This sequence joins TRBV15 and TRBJ1-1; D is undetermined. The CDR3 extends over 13 amino acids. V was shortened by 0 bases and J by 6 bases, with 8 bases between the two germline ends. The germline gives CDR1 LNHNV, CDR2 YYDKDF (reference sequence).

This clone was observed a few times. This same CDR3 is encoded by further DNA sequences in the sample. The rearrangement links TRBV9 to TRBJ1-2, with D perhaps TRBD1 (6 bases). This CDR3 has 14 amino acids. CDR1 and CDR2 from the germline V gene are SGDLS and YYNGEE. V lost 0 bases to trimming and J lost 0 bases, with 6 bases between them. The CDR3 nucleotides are TGTGCCAGCAGCGTAGGGACAGCTAACTATGGCTACACCTTC. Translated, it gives CASSVGTANYGYTF.

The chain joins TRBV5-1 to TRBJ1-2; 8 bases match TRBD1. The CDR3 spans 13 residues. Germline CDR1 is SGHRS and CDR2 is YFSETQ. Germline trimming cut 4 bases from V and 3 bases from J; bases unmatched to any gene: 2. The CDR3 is CASSPGQDYGYTF. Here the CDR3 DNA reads TGCGCCAGCAGCCCGGGACAGGACTATGGCTACACCTTC. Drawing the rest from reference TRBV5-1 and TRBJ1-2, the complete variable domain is KAGVTQTPRYLIKTRGQQVTLSCSPISGHRSVSWYQQTPGQGLQFLFEYFSETQRNKGNFPGRFSGRQFSNSRSEMNVSTLELGDSALYLCASSPGQDYGYTFGSGTRLTVV.

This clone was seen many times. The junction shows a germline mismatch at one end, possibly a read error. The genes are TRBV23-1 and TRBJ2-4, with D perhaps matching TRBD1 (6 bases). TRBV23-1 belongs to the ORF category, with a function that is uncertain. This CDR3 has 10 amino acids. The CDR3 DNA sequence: TGCGCCAGCAGTCGAGGGGGTACGGGCTTC. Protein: CASSRGGTGF.

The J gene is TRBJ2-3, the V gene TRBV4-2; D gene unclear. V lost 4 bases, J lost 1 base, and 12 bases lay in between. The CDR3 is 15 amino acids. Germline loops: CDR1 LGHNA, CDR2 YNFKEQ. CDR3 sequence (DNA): TGTGCCAGCAGCCCTTCGGGTGGGGGCACAGATACGCAGTATTTT. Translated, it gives CASSPSGGGTDTQYF.